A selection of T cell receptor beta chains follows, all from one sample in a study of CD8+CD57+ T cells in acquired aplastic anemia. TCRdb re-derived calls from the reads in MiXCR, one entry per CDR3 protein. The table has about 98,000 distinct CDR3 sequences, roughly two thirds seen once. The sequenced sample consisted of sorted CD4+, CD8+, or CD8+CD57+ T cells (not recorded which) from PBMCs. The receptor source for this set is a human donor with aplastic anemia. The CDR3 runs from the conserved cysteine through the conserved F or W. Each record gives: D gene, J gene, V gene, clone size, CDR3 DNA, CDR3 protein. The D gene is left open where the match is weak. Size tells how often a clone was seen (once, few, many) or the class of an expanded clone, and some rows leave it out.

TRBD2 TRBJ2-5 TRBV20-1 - TGCAGTGTAAGGACTAGCGGCGGTATGGGAGAGACCCAGTACTTC CSVRTSGGMGETQYF
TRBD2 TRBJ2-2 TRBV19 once TGTGCCAGTAGTATCACCCGACTAGCGGGTCGGAACACCGGGGAGCTGTTTTTT CASSITRLAGRNTGELFF
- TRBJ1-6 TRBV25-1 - TGTGCCAGCAGGGCCGGGGCAGCCACCGGTAATTCACCCCTCCACTTT CASRAGAATGNSPLHF
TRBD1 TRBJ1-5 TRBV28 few TGTGCCAGCAGTTTTAGGGGGCGAGGTAGCAATCAGCCCCAGCATTTT CASSFRGRGSNQPQHF
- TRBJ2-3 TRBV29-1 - TGCAGCGTTTCGCCCTCAGGGGATACGCAGTATTTT CSVSPSGDTQYF
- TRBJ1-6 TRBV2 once TGTGCCAGCAGTCTCACAGATGGGGGTTCACCCCTCCACTTT CASSLTDGGSPLHF
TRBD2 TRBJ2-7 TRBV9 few TGTGCCAGCAGCGTAGCTAGCGGGGGTTACGAGCAGTACTTC CASSVASGGYEQYF
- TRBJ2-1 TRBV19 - TGTGCCAGTACCGCCCGGGGGCCTGAGCAGTTCTTC CASTARGPEQFF
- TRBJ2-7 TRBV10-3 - TGTGCCATCAGTGAGGGCAGAACGGCGAGGTCCTACGAGCAGTACTTC CAISEGRTARSYEQYF
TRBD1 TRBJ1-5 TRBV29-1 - TGCAGCGTTGTGACAGGGCTGGTGAATCAGCCCCAGCATTTT CSVVTGLVNQPQHF
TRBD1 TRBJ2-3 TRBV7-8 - TGTGCCAGCAGCCCCGGGACAGGGAGTACAGATACGCAGTACTTT CASSPGTGSTDTQYF
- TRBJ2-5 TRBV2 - TGTGCCAGCACTCGGGAAGAGACCCAGTACTTC CASTREETQYF
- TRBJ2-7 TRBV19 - TGTGCCAGTAGTAGGTCTGGTTCCTACGAGCAGTACTTC CASSRSGSYEQYF
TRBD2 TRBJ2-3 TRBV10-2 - TGCGCCATAAACCAGGGAGGGCCTAGCACAGATACGCAGTATTTT CAINQGGPSTDTQYF
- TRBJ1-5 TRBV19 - TGTGCCAGTAGTATGGCGGGCTTACCGCATCAGCCCCAGCATTTT CASSMAGLPHQPQHF
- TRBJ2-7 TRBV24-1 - TGTGCCACCAGTGATTTGAAATCCGACAAGCCCTACGAGCAGTACTTC CATSDLKSDKPYEQYF
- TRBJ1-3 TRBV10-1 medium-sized TGCGCCAGCAGTGTGGACAGTAGCTCTGGAAACACCATATATTTT CASSVDSSSGNTIYF
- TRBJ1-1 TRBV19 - TGTGCCAGTAGTCCTTCGGCAGCTACCCCTTGGACTGAAGCTTTCTTT CASSPSAATPWTEAFF
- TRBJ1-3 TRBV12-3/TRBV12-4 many TGTGCCAGCAGTTTTATGGGATACTCTGGAAACACCATATATTTT CASSFMGYSGNTIYF
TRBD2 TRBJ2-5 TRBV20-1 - TGCAGTGCTAGTCCCACCGGACTAGCGGGGGGGCCAGGCCAAGAGACCCAGTACTTC CSASPTGLAGGPGQETQYF
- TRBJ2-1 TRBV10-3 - TGTGTCACCGAGAGCGGGTATGAGCAGTTCTTC CVTESGYEQFF
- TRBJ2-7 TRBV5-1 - TGCGCCAGCAGCACCCCGGAGGGCTACGAGCAGTACTTC CASSTPEGYEQYF
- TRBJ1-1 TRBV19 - TGTGCCAGTAGTATAAGGCGGGGGGTGAACACTGAAGCTTTCTTT CASSIRRGVNTEAFF
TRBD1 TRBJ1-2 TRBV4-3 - TGCGCCAGCAGCCAAGATATGGGGGACAGCCCTTATGGCTACACCTTC CASSQDMGDSPYGYTF
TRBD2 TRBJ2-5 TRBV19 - TGTGCCAGTAGAGGTCCGGGAGGGGCAGAAGAGACCCAGTACTTC CASRGPGGAEETQYF
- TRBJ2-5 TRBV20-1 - TGCAGTGCTAGGGGGGGCGGAGCGGGCTACTTC CSARGGGAGYF
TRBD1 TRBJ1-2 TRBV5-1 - TGCGCCAGCACTCCGACAGGGGGTTACTATGGCTACACCTTC CASTPTGGYYGYTF
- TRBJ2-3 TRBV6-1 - TGTGCCAGCAGAAGCCCTTACAGGGTGTCTAGCACAGATACGCAGTATTTT CASRSPYRVSSTDTQYF
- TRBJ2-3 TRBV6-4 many TGTGCCAGCAGTGGCGAAGGGAGCACAGATACGCAGTATTTT CASSGEGSTDTQYF
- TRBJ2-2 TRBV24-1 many TGTGCCACCAGTTTAGGGACGGACACCGGGGAGCTGTTTTTT CATSLGTDTGELFF
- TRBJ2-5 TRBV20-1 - TGCAGTGCTAGCATTGACCAAGAGACCCAGTACTTC CSASIDQETQYF
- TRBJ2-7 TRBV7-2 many TGTGCCAGCAGCTTAGGGAACGAGCAGTACTTC CASSLGNEQYF
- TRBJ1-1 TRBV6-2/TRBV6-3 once TGTGCCAGCAGTACCGAGGGCGGAGAAGCTTTCTTT CASSTEGGEAFF
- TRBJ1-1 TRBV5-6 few TGTGCCAGCAGCCATTACAGGGAATGGACTGAAGCTTTCTTT CASSHYREWTEAFF
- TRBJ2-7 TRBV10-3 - TGTGCCATCGCGAGTCAGGGCGCCTACGAGCAGTACTTC CAIASQGAYEQYF
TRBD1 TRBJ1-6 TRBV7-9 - TGTGCCAGCAGCACTAGGACAGGGATTAATTCACCCCTCCACTTT CASSTRTGINSPLHF